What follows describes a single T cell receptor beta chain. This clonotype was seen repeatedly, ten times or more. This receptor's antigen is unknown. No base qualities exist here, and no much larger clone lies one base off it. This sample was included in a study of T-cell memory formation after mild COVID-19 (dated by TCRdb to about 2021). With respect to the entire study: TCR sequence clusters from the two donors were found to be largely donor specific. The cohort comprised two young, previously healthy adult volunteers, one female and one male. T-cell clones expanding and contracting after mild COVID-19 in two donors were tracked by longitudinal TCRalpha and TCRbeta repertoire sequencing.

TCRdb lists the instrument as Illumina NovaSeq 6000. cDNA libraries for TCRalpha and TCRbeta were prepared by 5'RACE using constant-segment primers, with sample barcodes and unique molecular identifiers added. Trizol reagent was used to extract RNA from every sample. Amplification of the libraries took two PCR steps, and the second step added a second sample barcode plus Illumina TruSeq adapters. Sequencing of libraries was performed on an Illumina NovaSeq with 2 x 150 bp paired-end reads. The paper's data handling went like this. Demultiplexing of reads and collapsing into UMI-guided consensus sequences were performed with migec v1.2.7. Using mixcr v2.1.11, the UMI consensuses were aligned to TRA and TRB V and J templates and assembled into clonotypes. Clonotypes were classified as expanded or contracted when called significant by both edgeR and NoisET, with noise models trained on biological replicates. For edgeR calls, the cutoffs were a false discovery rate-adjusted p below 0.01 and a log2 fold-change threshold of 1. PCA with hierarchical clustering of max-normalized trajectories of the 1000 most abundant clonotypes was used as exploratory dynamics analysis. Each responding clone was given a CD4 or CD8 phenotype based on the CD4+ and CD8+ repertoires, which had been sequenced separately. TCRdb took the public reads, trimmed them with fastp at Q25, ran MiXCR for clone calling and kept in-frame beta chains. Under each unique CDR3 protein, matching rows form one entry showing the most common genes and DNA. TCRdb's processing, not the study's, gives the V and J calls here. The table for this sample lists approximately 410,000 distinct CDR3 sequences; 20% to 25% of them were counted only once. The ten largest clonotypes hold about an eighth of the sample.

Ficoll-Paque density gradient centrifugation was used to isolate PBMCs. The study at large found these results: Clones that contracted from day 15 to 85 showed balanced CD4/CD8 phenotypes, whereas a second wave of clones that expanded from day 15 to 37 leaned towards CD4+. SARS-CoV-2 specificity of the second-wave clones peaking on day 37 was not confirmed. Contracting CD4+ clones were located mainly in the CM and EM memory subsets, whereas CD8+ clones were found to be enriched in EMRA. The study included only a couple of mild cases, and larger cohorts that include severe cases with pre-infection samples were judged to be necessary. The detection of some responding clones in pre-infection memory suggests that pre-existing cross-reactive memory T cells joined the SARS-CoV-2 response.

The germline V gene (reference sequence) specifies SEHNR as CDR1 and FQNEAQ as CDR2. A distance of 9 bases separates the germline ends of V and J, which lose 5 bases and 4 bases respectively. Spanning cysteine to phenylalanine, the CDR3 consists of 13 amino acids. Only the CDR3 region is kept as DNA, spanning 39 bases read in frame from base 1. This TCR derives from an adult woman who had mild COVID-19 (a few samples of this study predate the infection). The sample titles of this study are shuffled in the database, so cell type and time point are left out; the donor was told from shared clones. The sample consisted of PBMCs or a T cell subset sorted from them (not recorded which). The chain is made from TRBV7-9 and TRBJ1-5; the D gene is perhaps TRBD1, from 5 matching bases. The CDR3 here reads CASSSQGNQPQHF. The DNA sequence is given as TGTGCCAGCAGCAGTCAGGGAAATCAGCCCCAGCATTTT.